Shown below are 5 T cell receptor beta chains from a single sample sequenced in a study of T cell responses to AZD1222 COVID-19 vaccine. The method was immunoSEQ multiplex PCR; TCRdb's version includes in-frame clones alone and lacks a portion of them. The data show 150,000 to 200,000 clones, 70% to 90% seen once. Sequencing was performed on peripheral blood, taken 28 days after the second AZD1222 dose. The receptors were sampled from an adult who received the AZD1222 COVID-19 vaccine.

The genes are TRBV6-5 and TRBJ2-2, with D hard to call. The ends were cut back, 2 bases at V and 3 bases at J, with 7 bases in the middle. Germline lookup yields CDR1 MNHEY and CDR2 SVGAGI. The CDR3 consists of 14 residues. This chain's CDR3 is CASSYEDDTGELFF. The CDR3 nucleotides are TGTGCCAGCAGTTACGAGGATGACACCGGGGAGCTGTTTTTT.

This chain uses TRBV20-1 with TRBJ1-3; D gene ambiguous. The germline CDR1 and CDR2 sequences are DFQATT and SNEGSKA (reference sequence). The CDR3 runs to 13 residues. The germline V and J ends were trimmed by 3 bases and 3 bases, with 9 bases remaining between them. The CDR3 nucleotides read TGCAGTGCTAGTGCAGCGGTTGGAAACACCATATATTTT. It encodes CSASAAVGNTIYF.

The chain combines TRBV14 with TRBJ1-1; no definite D call. Trimming stripped 1 base from V and 2 bases from J, with 8 bases between. Germline CDR1 reads SGHDN; CDR2 reads FVKESK. The CDR3 totals 14 residues. The CDR3 is CASSQVFPNTEAFF. The CDR3 bases are TGTGCCAGCAGCCAAGTTTTCCCAAACACTGAAGCTTTCTTT.

This clone was observed a few times. The chain is built from TRBV4-1 and TRBJ2-7, with TRBD1 as a possible D gene (6 bases). The germline V and J ends were trimmed by 4 bases and 3 bases, with 22 bases remaining between them. The germline V gene encodes CDR1 MGHRA and CDR2 YSYEKL. The length of the CDR3 is 17 residues. The CDR3 is CASSLNEGSGQNYEQYF. The CDR3 DNA sequence: TGCGCCAGCAGCCTCAACGAGGGGAGTGGACAGAACTACGAGCAGTACTTC.

The chain uses TRBV7-9 and TRBJ1-1; D ambiguous. CDR3 length: 13 amino acids. The V end lost 5 bases, the J end lost 7 bases, and 14 bases lay between the germline ends. Germline V gene data show CDR1 as SEHNR and CDR2 as FQNEAQ (reference sequence). CDR3 DNA sequence: TGTGCCAGCAGCGGAACCCGGGTTTTTGAAGCTTTCTTT. Translated: CASSGTRVFEAFF.